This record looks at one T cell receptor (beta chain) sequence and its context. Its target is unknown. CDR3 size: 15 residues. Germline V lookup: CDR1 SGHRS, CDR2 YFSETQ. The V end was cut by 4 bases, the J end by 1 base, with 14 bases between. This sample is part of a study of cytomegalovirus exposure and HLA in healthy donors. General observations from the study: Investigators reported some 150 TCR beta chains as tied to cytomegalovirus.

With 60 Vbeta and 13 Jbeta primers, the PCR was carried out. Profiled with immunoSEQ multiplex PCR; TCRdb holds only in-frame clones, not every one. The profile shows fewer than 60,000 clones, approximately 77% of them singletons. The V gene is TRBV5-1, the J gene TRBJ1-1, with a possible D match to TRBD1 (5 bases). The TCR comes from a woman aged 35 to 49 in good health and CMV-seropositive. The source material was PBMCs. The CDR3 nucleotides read TGCGCCAGCAGCCTTATGTTTCAGGGGAACACTGAAGCTTTCTTT. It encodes CASSLMFQGNTEAFF.